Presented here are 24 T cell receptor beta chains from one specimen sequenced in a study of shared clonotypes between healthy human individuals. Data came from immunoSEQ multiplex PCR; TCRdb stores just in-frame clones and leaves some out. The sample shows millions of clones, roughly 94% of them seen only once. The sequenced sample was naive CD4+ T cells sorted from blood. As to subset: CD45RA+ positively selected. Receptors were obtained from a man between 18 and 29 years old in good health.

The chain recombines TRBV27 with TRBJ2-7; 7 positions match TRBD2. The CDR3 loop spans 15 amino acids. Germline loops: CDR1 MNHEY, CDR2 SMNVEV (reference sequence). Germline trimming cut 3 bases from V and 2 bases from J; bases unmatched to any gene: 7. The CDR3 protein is CASSLGLAVPYEQYF. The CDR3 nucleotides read TGTGCCAGCAGTTTGGGGCTAGCGGTTCCCTACGAGCAGTACTTC.

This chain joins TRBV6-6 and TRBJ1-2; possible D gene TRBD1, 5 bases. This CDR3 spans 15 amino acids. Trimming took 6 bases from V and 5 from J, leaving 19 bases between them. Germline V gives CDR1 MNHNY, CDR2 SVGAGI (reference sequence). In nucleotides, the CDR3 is TGTGCCAGCAGACCTCGACTCGGGACGGCTTATGGCTACACCTTC. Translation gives CASRPRLGTAYGYTF.

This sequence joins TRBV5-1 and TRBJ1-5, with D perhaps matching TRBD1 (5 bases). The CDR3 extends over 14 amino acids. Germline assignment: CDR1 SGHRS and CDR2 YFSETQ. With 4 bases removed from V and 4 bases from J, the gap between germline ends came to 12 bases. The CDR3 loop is CASSVTPGNQPQHF. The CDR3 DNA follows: TGCGCCAGCAGCGTTACCCCAGGGAATCAGCCCCAGCATTTT. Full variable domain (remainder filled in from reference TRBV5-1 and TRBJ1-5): KAGVTQTPRYLIKTRGQQVTLSCSPISGHRSVSWYQQTPGQGLQFLFEYFSETQRNKGNFPGRFSGRQFSNSRSEMNVSTLELGDSALYLCASSVTPGNQPQHFGDGTRLSIL.

The CDR3, as DNA: TGTGCCAGCAGCACAGCGGCATGGGATGAAAAACTGTTTTTT. Residues: CASSTAAWDEKLFF. This rearrangement joins TRBV7-9 to TRBJ1-4; no clear D gene. V lost 5 bases to trimming and J lost 6 bases, with 13 bases between them. The CDR3 length is 14 residues. CDR1 and CDR2 from the germline V gene are SEHNR and FQNEAQ (reference sequence).

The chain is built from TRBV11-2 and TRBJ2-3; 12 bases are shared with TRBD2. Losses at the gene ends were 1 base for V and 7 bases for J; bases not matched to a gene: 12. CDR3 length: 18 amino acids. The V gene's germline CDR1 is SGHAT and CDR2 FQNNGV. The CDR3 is CASSLVVTTSGSGYTQYF. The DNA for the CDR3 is TGTGCCAGCAGCTTAGTGGTTACGACTAGCGGGAGTGGGTATACGCAGTATTTT.

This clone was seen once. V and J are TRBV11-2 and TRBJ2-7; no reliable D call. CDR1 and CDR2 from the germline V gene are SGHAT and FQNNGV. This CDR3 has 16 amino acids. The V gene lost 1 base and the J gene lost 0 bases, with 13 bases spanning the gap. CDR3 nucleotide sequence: TGTGCCAGCAGCTTAGGTAGGGTTTTACCCTCCTACGAGCAGTACTTC. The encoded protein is CASSLGRVLPSYEQYF.

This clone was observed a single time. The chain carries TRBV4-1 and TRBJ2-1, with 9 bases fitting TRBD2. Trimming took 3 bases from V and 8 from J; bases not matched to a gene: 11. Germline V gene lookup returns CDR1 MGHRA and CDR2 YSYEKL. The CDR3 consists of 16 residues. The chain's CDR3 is CASSHLAGEDGYEQFF. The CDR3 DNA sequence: TGCGCCAGCAGCCACTTAGCGGGAGAGGACGGCTATGAGCAGTTCTTC.

In DNA form, the CDR3 reads TGTGCCAGCAGTACCTGGACTAGCGGGGGGGTCCCTCGTCAGTACTTC. Protein product: CASSTWTSGGVPRQYF. The gene calls are TRBV7-2 and TRBJ2-7, with TRBD2 identical over 15 bases. The CDR3 covers 16 residues. Germline loops: CDR1 SGHTA, CDR2 FQGNSA. V gave up 6 bases and J gave up 10 bases; unmatched junction bases: 13.

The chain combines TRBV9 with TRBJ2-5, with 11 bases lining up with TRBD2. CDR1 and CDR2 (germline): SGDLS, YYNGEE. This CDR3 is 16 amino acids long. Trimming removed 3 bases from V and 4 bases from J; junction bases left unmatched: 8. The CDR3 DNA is TGTGCCAGCAGCGCCAGTAGCGGGAGGGTTCGAGAGACCCAGTACTTC. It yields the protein CASSASSGRVRETQYF. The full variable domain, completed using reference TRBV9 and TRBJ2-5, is DSGVTQTPKHLITATGQRVTLRCSPRSGDLSVYWYQQSLDQGLQFLIQYYNGEERAKGNILERFSAQQFPDLHSELNLSSLELGDSALYFCASSASSGRVRETQYFGPGTRLLVL.

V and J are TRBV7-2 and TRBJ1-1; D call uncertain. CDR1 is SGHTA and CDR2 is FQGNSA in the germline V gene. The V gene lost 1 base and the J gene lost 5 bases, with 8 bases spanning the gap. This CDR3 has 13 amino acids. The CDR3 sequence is CASSLVGRTEAFF. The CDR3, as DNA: TGTGCCAGCAGCTTAGTAGGTCGAACTGAAGCTTTCTTT.

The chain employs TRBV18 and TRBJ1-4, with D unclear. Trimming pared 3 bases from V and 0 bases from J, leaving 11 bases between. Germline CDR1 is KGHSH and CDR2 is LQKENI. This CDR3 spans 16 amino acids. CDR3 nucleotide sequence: TGTGCCAGCTCACCTATTGGGTTGCCAACTAATGAAAAACTGTTTTTT. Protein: CASSPIGLPTNEKLFF.

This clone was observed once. CDR3 coding DNA: TGTGCCAGCAGTAGCGGGAGGGAAACAGATACGCAGTATTTT. Translating gives CASSSGRETDTQYF. This rearrangement joins TRBV6-5 to TRBJ2-3, with 10 bases aligning to TRBD2. The germline gives CDR1 MNHEY, CDR2 SVGAGI. J lost 3 bases, V lost 5 bases, and 2 bases had no gene match. The CDR3 has 14 residues.

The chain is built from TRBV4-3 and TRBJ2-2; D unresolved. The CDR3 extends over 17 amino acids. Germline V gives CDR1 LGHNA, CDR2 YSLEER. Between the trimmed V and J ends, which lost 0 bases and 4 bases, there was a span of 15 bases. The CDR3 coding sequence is TGCGCCAGCAGCCAAGATCCATCATCATGGAGCACCGGGGAGCTGTTTTTT. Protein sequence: CASSQDPSSWSTGELFF.

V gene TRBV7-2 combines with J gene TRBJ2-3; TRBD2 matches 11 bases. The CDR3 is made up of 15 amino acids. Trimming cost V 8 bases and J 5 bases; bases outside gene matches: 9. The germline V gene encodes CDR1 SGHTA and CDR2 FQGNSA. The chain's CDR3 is CASAISGRAGDTQYF. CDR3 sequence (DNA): TGTGCCAGCGCGATTAGCGGGAGGGCCGGAGATACGCAGTATTTT.

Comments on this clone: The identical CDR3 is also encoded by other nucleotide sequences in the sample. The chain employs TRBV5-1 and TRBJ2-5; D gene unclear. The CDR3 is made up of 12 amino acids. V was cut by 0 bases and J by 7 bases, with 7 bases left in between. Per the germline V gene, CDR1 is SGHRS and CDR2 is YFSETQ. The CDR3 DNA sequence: TGCGCCAGCAGCTTGGGATCTGGGACCCAGTACTTC. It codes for CASSLGSGTQYF.

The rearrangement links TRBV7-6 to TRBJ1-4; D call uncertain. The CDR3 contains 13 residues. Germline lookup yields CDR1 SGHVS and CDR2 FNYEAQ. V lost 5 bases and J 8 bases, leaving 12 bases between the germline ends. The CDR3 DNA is TGTGCCAGCAGCCAAAACGGGTGGGAAAAACTGTTTTTT. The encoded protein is CASSQNGWEKLFF.

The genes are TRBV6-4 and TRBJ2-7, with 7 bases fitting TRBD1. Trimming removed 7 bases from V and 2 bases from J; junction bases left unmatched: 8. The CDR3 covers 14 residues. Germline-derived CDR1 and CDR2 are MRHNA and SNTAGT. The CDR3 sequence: CASTEAGTAYEQYF. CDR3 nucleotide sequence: TGTGCCAGCACCGAAGCCGGGACAGCCTACGAGCAGTACTTC.

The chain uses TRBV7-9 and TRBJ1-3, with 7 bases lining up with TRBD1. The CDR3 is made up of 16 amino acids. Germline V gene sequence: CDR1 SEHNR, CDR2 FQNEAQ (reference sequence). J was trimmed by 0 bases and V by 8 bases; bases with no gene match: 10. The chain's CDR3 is CASRPWGQTSGNTIYF. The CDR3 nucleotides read TGTGCCAGCCGGCCGTGGGGACAGACCTCTGGAAACACCATATATTTT. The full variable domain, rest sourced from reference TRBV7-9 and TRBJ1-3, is DTGVSQNPRHKITKRGQNVTFRCDPISEHNRLYWYRQTLGQGPEFLTYFQNEAQLEKSRLLSDRFSAERPKGSFSTLEIQRTEQGDSAMYLCASRPWGQTSGNTIYFGEGSWLTVV.

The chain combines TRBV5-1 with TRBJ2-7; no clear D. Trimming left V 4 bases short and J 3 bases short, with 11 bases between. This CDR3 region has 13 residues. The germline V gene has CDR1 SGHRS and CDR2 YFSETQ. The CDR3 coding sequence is TGCGCCAGCAGCGGCTACCTCCTCTACGAGCAGTACTTC. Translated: CASSGYLLYEQYF.

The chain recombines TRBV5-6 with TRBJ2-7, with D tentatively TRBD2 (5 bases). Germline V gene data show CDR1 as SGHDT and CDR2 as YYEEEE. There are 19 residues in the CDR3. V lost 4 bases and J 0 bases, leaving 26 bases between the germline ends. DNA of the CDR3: TGTGCCAGCAGCGACTCCGGGATCGTGACGATTCGGGACTCCTACGAGCAGTACTTC. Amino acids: CASSDSGIVTIRDSYEQYF.

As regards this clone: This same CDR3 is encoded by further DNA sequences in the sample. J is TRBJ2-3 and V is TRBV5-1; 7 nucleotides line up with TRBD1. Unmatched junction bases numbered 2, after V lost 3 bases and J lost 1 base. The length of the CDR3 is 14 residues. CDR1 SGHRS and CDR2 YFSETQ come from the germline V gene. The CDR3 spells CASSWGTGTDTQYF. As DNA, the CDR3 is TGCGCCAGCAGCTGGGGGACAGGCACAGATACGCAGTATTTT. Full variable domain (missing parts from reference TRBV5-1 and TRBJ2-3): KAGVTQTPRYLIKTRGQQVTLSCSPISGHRSVSWYQQTPGQGLQFLFEYFSETQRNKGNFPGRFSGRQFSNSRSEMNVSTLELGDSALYLCASSWGTGTDTQYFGPGTRLTVL.

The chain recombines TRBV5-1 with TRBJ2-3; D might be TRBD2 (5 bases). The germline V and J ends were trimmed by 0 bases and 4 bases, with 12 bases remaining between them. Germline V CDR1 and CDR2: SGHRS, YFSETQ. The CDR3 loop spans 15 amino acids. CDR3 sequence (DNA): TGCGCCAGCAGCTTGGTTGCTATGGGAGCAGATACGCAGTATTTT. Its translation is CASSLVAMGADTQYF.

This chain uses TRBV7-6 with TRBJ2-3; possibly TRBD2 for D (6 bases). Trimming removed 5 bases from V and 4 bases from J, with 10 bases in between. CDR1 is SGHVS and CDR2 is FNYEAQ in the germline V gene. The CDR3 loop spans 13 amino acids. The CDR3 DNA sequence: TGTGCCAGCAGCATCCGGGAGTCAGATACGCAGTATTTT. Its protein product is CASSIRESDTQYF.

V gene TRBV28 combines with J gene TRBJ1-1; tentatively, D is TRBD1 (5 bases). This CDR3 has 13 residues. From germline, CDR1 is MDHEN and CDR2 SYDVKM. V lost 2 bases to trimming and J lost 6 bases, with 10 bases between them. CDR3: CASSLGSGAEAFF. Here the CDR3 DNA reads TGTGCCAGCAGTTTAGGATCGGGGGCTGAAGCTTTCTTT.